Listed below are T cell receptor beta chains from one sample, sequenced in a study of shared T cell receptors in the human thymus. Assay used: immunoSEQ multiplex PCR; TCRdb lists only in-frame clones, some missing. The table includes 500,000 to 850,000 clones, 80% to 90% detected once. This sample also belongs to another study, concerning human thymus T cells.

Source material: thymocytes. These receptors were obtained from a boy less than two years old with a congenital heart defect. Each CDR3 is given with its conserved first and last residue. The D gene is left open where the match is weak. Size tells how often a clone was seen (once, few, many) or the class of an expanded clone, and some rows leave it out.

clone_size: .
v_call: TRBV9
d_call: TRBD1
j_call: TRBJ2-7
cdr3_aa: CASSVAEQGASYEQYF
cdr3_nt: TGTGCCAGCAGCGTAGCAGAACAGGGGGCCTCCTACGAGCAGTACTTC

clone_size: .
v_call: TRBV11-2
d_call: TRBD1
j_call: TRBJ2-3
cdr3_aa: CASSLERGGTASTDTQYF
cdr3_nt: TGTGCCAGCAGCTTAGAACGGGGTGGGACAGCCAGCACAGATACGCAGTATTTT

clone_size: .
v_call: TRBV6-5
d_call: .
j_call: TRBJ1-2
cdr3_aa: CASSYSRGHGYTF
cdr3_nt: TGTGCCAGCAGTTACTCGAGAGGGCATGGCTACACCTTC

clone_size: .
v_call: TRBV23-1
d_call: TRBD1
j_call: TRBJ1-2
cdr3_aa: CASSQRGQTYGYTF
cdr3_nt: TGCGCCAGCAGTCAAAGGGGACAGACCTATGGCTACACCTTC

clone_size: .
v_call: TRBV29-1
d_call: .
j_call: TRBJ2-7
cdr3_aa: CSVWPATGRSDEQYF
cdr3_nt: TGCAGCGTTTGGCCCGCGACAGGGAGGTCTGACGAGCAGTACTTC

clone_size: .
v_call: TRBV28
d_call: .
j_call: TRBJ2-7
cdr3_aa: CASSLRDKQYF
cdr3_nt: TGTGCCAGCAGTTTACGGGACAAGCAGTACTTC

clone_size: .
v_call: TRBV6-6
d_call: TRBD2
j_call: TRBJ2-1
cdr3_aa: CASRLAGDNEQFF
cdr3_nt: TGTGCCAGCCGACTAGCGGGCGACAATGAGCAGTTCTTC

clone_size: .
v_call: TRBV11-2
d_call: .
j_call: TRBJ2-7
cdr3_aa: CASSLERGSRQTYEQYF
cdr3_nt: TGTGCCAGCAGCTTAGAAAGGGGATCGCGGCAGACCTACGAGCAGTACTTC

clone_size: .
v_call: TRBV19
d_call: .
j_call: TRBJ1-5
cdr3_aa: CASSAQQGNQPQHF
cdr3_nt: TGTGCCAGTAGTGCCCAACAGGGCAATCAGCCCCAGCATTTT

clone_size: once
v_call: TRBV5-1
d_call: .
j_call: TRBJ2-7
cdr3_aa: CASKPTYKNSIFAEQYF
cdr3_nt: TGCGCCAGCAAGCCGACTTACAAAAACTCTATTTTCGCCGAGCAGTACTTC

clone_size: .
v_call: TRBV15
d_call: TRBD1
j_call: TRBJ1-2
cdr3_aa: CATSSHRGNYGYTF
cdr3_nt: TGTGCCACCAGCTCCCACAGGGGGAACTATGGCTACACCTTC

clone_size: .
v_call: TRBV5-6
d_call: .
j_call: TRBJ2-7
cdr3_aa: CASSLGAVTYEQYF
cdr3_nt: TGTGCCAGCAGCTTGGGAGCGGTGACCTACGAGCAGTACTTC

clone_size: .
v_call: TRBV4-3
d_call: TRBD1
j_call: TRBJ1-5
cdr3_aa: CASSQDTGGNQPQHF
cdr3_nt: TGCGCCAGCAGCCAAGATACAGGGGGCAATCAGCCCCAGCATTTT

clone_size: .
v_call: TRBV13
d_call: TRBD1
j_call: TRBJ2-1
cdr3_aa: CASSLSGGSSYNEQFF
cdr3_nt: TGTGCCAGCAGCTTATCAGGGGGCTCATCCTACAATGAGCAGTTCTTC

clone_size: .
v_call: TRBV28
d_call: .
j_call: TRBJ2-7
cdr3_aa: CASSLSEETYEQYF
cdr3_nt: TGTGCCAGCAGTTTATCGGAGGAAACCTACGAGCAGTACTTC

clone_size: .
v_call: TRBV2
d_call: .
j_call: TRBJ2-7
cdr3_aa: CASTEGRGGVIYEQYF
cdr3_nt: TGTGCCAGCACCGAAGGGAGGGGGGGGGTTATCTACGAGCAGTACTTC

clone_size: .
v_call: TRBV29-1
d_call: .
j_call: TRBJ2-1
cdr3_aa: CSVGGSEQFF
cdr3_nt: TGCAGCGTTGGTGGGAGTGAGCAGTTCTTC

clone_size: .
v_call: TRBV7-2
d_call: .
j_call: TRBJ2-7
cdr3_aa: CASSFRTKENEQYF
cdr3_nt: TGTGCCAGCAGCTTCCGGACAAAGGAGAACGAGCAGTACTTC

clone_size: .
v_call: TRBV5-3
d_call: .
j_call: TRBJ2-7
cdr3_aa: CARSFRGLDKKRVLEQYF
cdr3_nt: TGTGCCAGAAGCTTCCGAGGACTGGATAAAAAACGGGTTCTCGAGCAGTACTTC

clone_size: .
v_call: TRBV4-3
d_call: .
j_call: TRBJ2-7
cdr3_aa: CASSQDRNEQYF
cdr3_nt: TGCGCCAGCAGCCAAGATCGTAACGAGCAGTACTTC